Sequencing of this T cell receptor beta chain was carried out in a study of early T cells in non-severe SARS-CoV-2 infection. The germline V and J ends were trimmed by 7 bases and 0 bases, with 9 bases remaining between them. CDR3 length: 13 amino acids. Germline V CDR1 and CDR2: KGHSH, LQKENI. Each CDR3 protein gets one entry after TCRdb re-called the 5' RACE reads with MiXCR. The sample yields about 70,000 distinct CDR3 sequences, 13% to 15% seen once. This receptor was identified in an adult who was a healthcare worker with PCR-confirmed SARS-CoV-2 infection or an uninfected control (not recorded which). Source: whole blood, taken at baseline. V is TRBV18 and J is TRBJ1-1; no clear D gene. Written as DNA, the CDR3 is TGTGCCAGCTTCGCCTCCTTGAACACTGAAGCTTTCTTT. Translated: CASFASLNTEAFF.